The next 12 T cell receptor beta chains were all read from a single sample in a study of blood T cells in healthy people across ages. Then a second PCR, running roughly 6 to 12 cycles, was carried out with a sample-barcoded 5' primer and a J-beta primer mix. TCRdb processed the 5' RACE reads anew with MiXCR; each CDR3 protein has one entry. The sample lists over a million distinct CDR3 sequences, around 42% occurring once. The sequencing sample was made of blood. The source is a woman younger than 30 in good health.

Concerning this clonotype itself: The junction and the germline gene differ at one end; a read error may be behind it. V usage is TRBV6-1 and J usage is TRBJ2-1, with D perhaps assigned TRBD1 or TRBD2 (5 bases each). CDR1 is MNHNS and CDR2 is SASEGT in the germline V gene. This CDR3 has 17 amino acids. CDR3 protein: CASSERGEQEVYNERYF. In DNA form, the CDR3 reads TGTGCCAGCAGTGAAAGGGGAGAACAGGAGGTTTACAATGAGCGGTACTTC.

The chain is built from TRBV6-6 and TRBJ1-1; 8 bases map to TRBD1. The CDR3 runs 14 residues. V gave up 8 bases and J gave up 5 bases; unmatched junction bases: 10. The germline V gene has CDR1 MNHNY and CDR2 SVGAGI (reference sequence). The DNA for the CDR3 is TGTGCCAGCGGTTTCGGACAGGGATGGACTGAAGCTTTCTTT. Protein product: CASGFGQGWTEAFF.

The V gene is TRBV10-3, the J gene TRBJ2-1, with D tentatively TRBD1 (5 bases). Germline-derived CDR1 and CDR2 are ENHRY and SYGVKD. Trimming stripped 0 bases from V and 13 bases from J, with 16 bases between. The length of the CDR3 is 14 residues. This CDR3 reads CAISESVREETQFF. CDR3 sequence (DNA): TGTGCCATCAGTGAGTCTGTCAGGGAAGAGACCCAGTTCTTC.

This rearrangement joins TRBV7-2 to TRBJ2-7; unclear D gene. Between the trimmed V and J ends, which lost 2 bases and 7 bases, there was a span of 6 bases. The CDR3 runs 11 residues. CDR1 is SGHTA, CDR2 FQGNSA, per germline. CDR3 amino acids: CASSLKREQYF. CDR3 nucleotide sequence: TGTGCCAGCAGCTTAAAGAGGGAGCAGTACTTC.

The V gene is TRBV21-1, the J gene TRBJ2-7; TRBD1, the table's D call, lacks a check against the DNA. TRBV21-1 is a pseudogene locus. The CDR3 runs 16 residues. The CDR3 region has the DNA TGTGCCAGCAGCCCCCACCGGGCAGTTCCTTCCTACGAGCAGTACTTC. Residues: CASSPHRAVPSYEQYF.

The chain links TRBV20-1 to TRBJ1-2; D is possibly TRBD1 (6 bases). This CDR3 has 15 residues. Germline assignment: CDR1 DFQATT and CDR2 SNEGSKA (reference sequence). Trimming pared 6 bases from V and 0 bases from J, leaving 17 bases between. This CDR3 is CSAKGGTGANYGYTF. DNA of the CDR3: TGCAGTGCCAAAGGGGGAACAGGCGCTAACTATGGCTACACCTTC.

The genes are TRBV2 and TRBJ1-2; no reliable D call. This CDR3 is built from 13 residues. Germline CDR1 SNHLY, CDR2 FYNNEI. V was cut by 3 bases and J by 8 bases, with 13 bases left in between. CDR3 residues: CASSDKGPWGYTF. The CDR3 nucleotides are TGTGCCAGCAGTGACAAAGGGCCCTGGGGCTACACCTTC.

This clonotype was counted between two and nine times. The chain joins TRBV7-8 to TRBJ2-1, with 7 bases that match TRBD2. The CDR3 totals 16 residues. CDR1 and CDR2 from the germline V gene are SGHVS and FQNEAQ. V gave up 5 bases and J gave up 5 bases; unmatched junction bases: 12. The CDR3 nucleotides read TGTGCCAGCAGCCCCCGGAGGAGAGCGGGACACAATGAGCAGTTCTTC. Its translation is CASSPRRRAGHNEQFF. The variable domain in full, completed from reference TRBV7-8 and TRBJ2-1, reads GAGVSQSPRYKVAKRGQDVALRCDPISGHVSLFWYQQALGQGPEFLTYFQNEAQLDKSGLPSDRFFAERPEGSVSTLKIQRTQQEDSAVYLCASSPRRRAGHNEQFFGPGTRLTVL.

The chain links TRBV27 to TRBJ1-2; 10 bases are a match to TRBD1. Germline V lookup: CDR1 MNHEY, CDR2 SMNVEV (reference sequence). V shed 0 bases, J shed 2 bases, and the junction held 3 bases outside the gene matches. CDR3 length equals 16 residues. The CDR3 DNA reads as TGTGCCAGCAGTTTATCCGGGACAGGGGCCAACTATGGCTACACCTTC. Its translation: CASSLSGTGANYGYTF.

The chain uses TRBV10-3 and TRBJ2-3, with D possibly matching TRBD1 (6 bases). Deletions cut 0 bases from V and 3 bases from J, with 16 bases between. Germline CDR1 is ENHRY and CDR2 is SYGVKD. The CDR3 spans 17 residues. CDR3: CAISESATGRWTDTQYF. DNA of the CDR3: TGTGCCATCAGTGAGTCAGCCACAGGGCGATGGACAGATACGCAGTATTTT.

This chain connects TRBV6-5 to TRBJ2-7; D is possibly TRBD2 (5 bases). The CDR3 has 16 residues. The V gene lost 0 bases and the J gene lost 0 bases, with 12 bases spanning the gap. Germline V gene lookup returns CDR1 MNHEY and CDR2 SVGAGI. The CDR3, as DNA: TGTGCCAGCAGTTACTCGCGGACGGGGAGCTCCTACGAGCAGTACTTC. Translation gives CASSYSRTGSSYEQYF.

The chain links TRBV12-3 or TRBV12-4 to TRBJ1-2; 9 bases align to TRBD1. The CDR3 is made up of 16 amino acids. V trimming: 6 bases; J trimming: 6 bases; junction bases outside the gene matches: 14. CDR3 DNA: TGTGCCAGCAGGACTTCGACCCGGGACAGGGAGAATGGCTACACCTTC. This translates into CASRTSTRDRENGYTF.